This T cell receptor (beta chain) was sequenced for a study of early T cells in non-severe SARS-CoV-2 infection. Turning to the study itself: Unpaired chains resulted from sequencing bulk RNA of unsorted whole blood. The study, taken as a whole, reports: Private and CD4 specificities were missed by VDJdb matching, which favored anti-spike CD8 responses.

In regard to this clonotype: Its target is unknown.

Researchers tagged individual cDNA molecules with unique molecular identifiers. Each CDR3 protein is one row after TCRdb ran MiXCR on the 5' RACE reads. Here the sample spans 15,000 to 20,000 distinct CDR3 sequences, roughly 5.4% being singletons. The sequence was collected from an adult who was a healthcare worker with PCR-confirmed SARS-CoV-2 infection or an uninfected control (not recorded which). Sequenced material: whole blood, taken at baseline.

The CDR3 loop reads CAWTGIRNTEAFF. The CDR3 nucleotides are TGTGCCTGGACAGGGATTCGGAACACTGAAGCTTTCTTT. The rearrangement links TRBV30 to TRBJ1-1, with D tentatively TRBD1 (5 bases). CDR1 and CDR2 (germline): GTSNPN, SVGIG (reference sequence). This CDR3 region has 13 residues. Trimming left V 4 bases short and J 1 base short, with 10 bases between.